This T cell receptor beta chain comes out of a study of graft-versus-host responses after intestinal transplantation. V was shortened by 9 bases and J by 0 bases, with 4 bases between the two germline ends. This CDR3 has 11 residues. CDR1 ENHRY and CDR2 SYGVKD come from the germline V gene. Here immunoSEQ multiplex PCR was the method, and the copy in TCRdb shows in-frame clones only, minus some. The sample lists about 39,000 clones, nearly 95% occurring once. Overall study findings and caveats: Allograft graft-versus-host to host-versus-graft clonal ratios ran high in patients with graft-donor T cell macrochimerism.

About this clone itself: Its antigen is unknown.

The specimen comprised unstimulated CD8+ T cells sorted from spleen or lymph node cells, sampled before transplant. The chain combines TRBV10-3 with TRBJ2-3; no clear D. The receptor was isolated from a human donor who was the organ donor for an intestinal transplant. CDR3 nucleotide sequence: TGTGCCATTGGGAGCACAGATACGCAGTATTTT. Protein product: CAIGSTDTQYF.